These 11 T cell receptor beta chains came from one sample sequenced in a study of cytomegalovirus exposure and HLA in healthy donors. Primers for the PCR totalled 60 Vbeta and 13 Jbeta. TCRdb's copy holds only in-frame clones and misses some; the assay was immunoSEQ multiplex PCR. Its table records approximately 54,000 clones. The sequencing sample was made of PBMCs. All receptors come from a woman between 40 and 50 years old in good health and CMV-seronegative.

The V call is TRBV2, the J call TRBJ2-5; D is unclear. Trimming pared 8 bases from V and 1 base from J, leaving 8 bases between. The germline V gene has CDR1 SNHLY and CDR2 FYNNEI. The CDR3 totals 12 residues. CDR3 amino acids: CASSEVQETQYF. The CDR3 coding sequence is TGTGCCAGCTCTGAGGTCCAAGAGACCCAGTACTTC.

This chain uses TRBV19 with TRBJ1-2; no clear D gene. The V gene's germline CDR1 is LNHDA and CDR2 SQIVND (reference sequence). V was pared by 5 bases and J by 5 bases, with 15 bases between. The CDR3 length is 14 residues. The CDR3 DNA follows: TGTGCCAGTAGTCCCCTGGAGGGAGGATATGGCTACACCTTC. It yields the protein CASSPLEGGYGYTF.

The V gene is TRBV14, the J gene TRBJ1-6, with a tentative D call TRBD1 (5 bases). Deletions cut 1 base from V and 7 bases from J, with 8 bases between. Germline-derived CDR1 and CDR2 are SGHDN and FVKESK. The CDR3 sequence is 14 residues long. In DNA, the CDR3 is TGTGCCAGCAGCCAAGGCAGGGAAAATTCACCCCTCCACTTT. This encodes CASSQGRENSPLHF.

CDR3 sequence: CASSRTGETEAFF. The CDR3 nucleotides read TGTGCCAGCTCGAGGACAGGGGAAACTGAAGCTTTCTTT. The rearrangement joins TRBV18 to TRBJ1-1, with TRBD1 identical over 9 bases. The V segment lost 6 bases and the J segment 5 bases; nucleotides outside the gene matches: 4. Germline V gene lookup returns CDR1 KGHSH and CDR2 LQKENI. This CDR3 comprises 13 residues.

The chain couples TRBV7-2 to TRBJ2-3, with a tentative D call TRBD1 (6 bases). Per germline, CDR1 SGHTA and CDR2 FQGNSA. The V gene lost 4 bases and the J gene lost 0 bases, with 14 bases spanning the gap. The CDR3 length is 16 residues. As DNA, the CDR3 is TGTGCCAGCAGCTCGGGACACTCCCTTAGCACAGATACGCAGTATTTT. As protein: CASSSGHSLSTDTQYF. Variable domain in full (rest from reference TRBV7-2 and TRBJ2-3): GAGVSQSPSNKVTEKGKDVELRCDPISGHTALYWYRQSLGQGLEFLIYFQGNSAPDKSGLPSDRFSAERTGGSVSTLTIQRTQQEDSAVYLCASSSGHSLSTDTQYFGPGTRLTVL.

The chain employs TRBV5-1 and TRBJ2-2, with TRBD2 matching over 7 bases. V trimming: 4 bases; J trimming: 5 bases; junction bases outside the gene matches: 8. The CDR3 consists of 15 residues. Per germline, CDR1 SGHRS and CDR2 YFSETQ. In DNA form, the CDR3 reads TGCGCCAGCAGCCCTATAGCGGGTACTACCGGGGAGCTGTTTTTT. This codes for CASSPIAGTTGELFF.

This chain uses TRBV11-2 with TRBJ2-3; D is possibly TRBD2 (5 bases). V lost 6 bases, J lost 6 bases, and 22 bases lay in between. Germline V CDR1 and CDR2: SGHAT, FQNNGV. The CDR3 has 16 amino acids. CDR3 DNA sequence: TGTGCCAGCAGGCAATACGGCGGGTCCCGAAAGGATACGCAGTATTTT. This encodes CASRQYGGSRKDTQYF.

V usage is TRBV2 and J usage is TRBJ1-3, with 9 positions matching TRBD1. Germline CDR1 is SNHLY and CDR2 is FYNNEI. This CDR3 spans 18 amino acids. With 1 base clipped from V and 2 bases from J, the junction kept 9 bases outside the gene matches. The CDR3 spells CASSEGGQGIGPGNTIYF. The CDR3 DNA is TGTGCCAGCAGTGAAGGGGGACAGGGTATTGGGCCTGGAAACACCATATATTTT.

CDR3 loop: CASTRTSGGADDTQYF. The CDR3 bases are TGTGCCAGTACCCGGACTAGCGGGGGGGCCGACGATACGCAGTATTTT. V is TRBV19 and J is TRBJ2-3, with 15 bases lining up with TRBD2. This CDR3 comprises 16 residues. V was pared by 7 bases and J by 6 bases, with 8 bases of the junction left unmatched. Germline V gene lookup returns CDR1 LNHDA and CDR2 SQIVND (reference sequence). Full variable domain (missing parts from reference TRBV19 and TRBJ2-3): DGGITQSPKYLFRKEGQNVTLSCEQNLNHDAMYWYRQDPGQGLRLIYYSQIVNDFQKGDIAEGYSVSREKKESFPLTVTSAQKNPTAFYLCASTRTSGGADDTQYFGPGTRLTVL.

The chain employs TRBV6-6 and TRBJ1-5; 8 nucleotides match TRBD1. This CDR3 has 15 residues. The junction had 6 bases not matched to a gene; V was cut back by 2 bases and J by 6 bases. Looked up from germline, CDR1 is MNHNY and CDR2 is SVGAGI (reference sequence). The DNA of the CDR3 is TGTGCCAGCAGTTACGGGACAGGCTTTTCTCAGCCCCAGCATTTT. Translated, it gives CASSYGTGFSQPQHF.

The rearrangement joins TRBV28 to TRBJ2-2, with D possibly TRBD2 on 6 matching bases. Per the germline V gene, CDR1 is MDHEN and CDR2 is SYDVKM. The CDR3 totals 16 residues. Trimming shortened V by 3 bases and J by 3 bases, and 14 bases separated the two germline ends. This CDR3 is CASSLSLGTYTGELFF. CDR3 DNA: TGTGCCAGCAGTTTGTCCCTCGGGACTTACACCGGGGAGCTGTTTTTT.